Following are 11 T cell receptor beta chains from one sample sequenced in a study of cytomegalovirus exposure and HLA in healthy donors. The PCR used 60 Vbeta and 13 Jbeta primers. Generated by immunoSEQ multiplex PCR, the TCRdb table keeps only in-frame clones and is missing some. The sample lists roughly 100,000 clones; about four fifths were seen once. Sequenced sample: PBMCs. The receptor set was obtained from a woman aged 40 to 49 in good health and CMV-seronegative.

This chain uses TRBV6-5 with TRBJ1-2, with D unresolved. V was cut by 0 bases and J by 3 bases, with 8 bases left in between. The CDR3 consists of 14 residues. CDR1 MNHEY and CDR2 SVGAGI come from the germline V gene. CDR3 DNA: TGTGCCAGCAGTTACTCGCGTCAGGACTATGGCTACACCTTC. The encoded protein is CASSYSRQDYGYTF.

The CDR3 sequence: CASSSRYLNTEAFF. In nucleotides, the CDR3 is TGTGCCAGCAGTTCCCGTTATTTGAACACTGAAGCTTTCTTT. This chain connects TRBV28 to TRBJ1-1; D is ambiguous. The CDR3 is 14 amino acids. Deletions cut 4 bases from V and 0 bases from J, with 9 bases between. Germline loops: CDR1 MDHEN, CDR2 SYDVKM.

The chain uses TRBV5-1 and TRBJ1-1, with D hard to call. V lost 0 bases and J 4 bases, leaving 10 bases between the germline ends. The CDR3 covers 14 residues. CDR1 is SGHRS and CDR2 is YFSETQ in the germline V gene. The CDR3 DNA sequence: TGCGCCAGCAGCTTGGAGCTAACGCGCACTGAAGCTTTCTTT. Translating it yields CASSLELTRTEAFF.

V is TRBV7-2 and J is TRBJ2-1; 7 bases align to TRBD1. With 5 bases clipped from V and 0 bases from J, the junction kept 4 bases outside the gene matches. Germline CDR1 and CDR2: SGHTA and FQGNSA. This CDR3 contains 15 residues. The CDR3 DNA follows: TGTGCCAGCAGCACGGGACAGCGCTCCTACAATGAGCAGTTCTTC. As protein: CASSTGQRSYNEQFF.

The J gene is TRBJ2-5, the V gene TRBV5-1, with a possible D match to TRBD2 (5 bases). The germline gives CDR1 SGHRS, CDR2 YFSETQ. This CDR3 spans 13 amino acids. V shed 0 bases and J shed 7 bases, with 10 bases lying between them. The CDR3 reads CASSLALAGTQYF. The CDR3 bases are TGCGCCAGCAGCTTGGCTTTGGCGGGGACCCAGTACTTC.

The rearrangement links TRBV7-6 to TRBJ1-4; D unclear. Trimming took 8 bases from V and 8 from J, leaving 12 bases between them. CDR1 and CDR2 from the germline V gene are SGHVS and FNYEAQ. The CDR3 length is 12 residues. CDR3 sequence (DNA): TGTGCCAGCTCCCACAGAAACGAAAAACTGTTTTTT. Amino acid sequence: CASSHRNEKLFF.

The sample holds a few counts of this clone. The gene calls are TRBV5-4 and TRBJ2-4; no clear D. Trimming shortened V by 4 bases and J by 0 bases, and 8 bases separated the two germline ends. Germline V gene data show CDR1 as SGHNT and CDR2 as YYREEE (reference sequence). The CDR3 has 14 residues. As DNA, the CDR3 is TGTGCCAGCAGCCAATCACTAGCCAAAAACATTCAGTACTTC. This gives the protein CASSQSLAKNIQYF. Together with reference TRBV5-4 and TRBJ2-4, the CDR3 gives the full variable domain: ETGVTQSPTHLIKTRGQQVTLRCSSQSGHNTVSWYQQALGQGPQFIFQYYREEENGRGNFPPRFSGLQFPNYSSELNVNALELDDSALYLCASSQSLAKNIQYFGAGTRLSVL.

The chain employs TRBV4-1 and TRBJ2-3; D uncertain. Germline V gene data show CDR1 as MGHRA and CDR2 as YSYEKL. Trimming shortened V by 0 bases and J by 2 bases, and 15 bases separated the two germline ends. The CDR3 has 17 residues. The CDR3 protein is CASSQDSMITYTDTQYF. The CDR3 DNA follows: TGCGCCAGCAGCCAAGATTCTATGATTACCTACACAGATACGCAGTATTTT.

The chain couples TRBV4-2 to TRBJ2-3, with 12 positions matching TRBD2. Germline trimming cut 8 bases from V and 2 bases from J; bases unmatched to any gene: 2. The CDR3 contains 14 residues. Germline V gene data show CDR1 as LGHNA and CDR2 as YNFKEQ. The CDR3 is CASGLAGPTDTQYF. As DNA, the CDR3 is TGTGCCAGCGGACTAGCGGGGCCCACAGATACGCAGTATTTT.

Comment on this clone: Other DNA variants within this sample encode the same CDR3. This rearrangement joins TRBV4-3 to TRBJ1-1, with TRBD1 matching over 7 bases. CDR3 length: 13 amino acids. Looked up from germline, CDR1 is LGHNA and CDR2 is YSLEER. V lost 4 bases and J lost 7; bases outside the gene matches: 6. The CDR3 nucleotides read TGCGCCAGCAGCCGAGACAGGGCAGATGAAGCTTTCTTT. Its translation: CASSRDRADEAFF.

The chain has TRBV19 and TRBJ2-5; 9 bases map to TRBD1. Per germline, CDR1 LNHDA and CDR2 SQIVND (reference sequence). V trimming: 3 bases; J trimming: 5 bases; junction bases outside the gene matches: 7. The CDR3 has 15 amino acids. CDR3 coding DNA: TGTGCCAGTAGTATCTCCGGGACAGGGAGGGAGACCCAGTACTTC. Translated: CASSISGTGRETQYF.